These 14 T cell receptor beta chains came from one sample sequenced in a study of OX40 agonist ivuxolimab in advanced cancers. Sequencing was performed with immunoSEQ multiplex PCR; in TCRdb, only in-frame clones are kept and a portion is missing. The table lists 40,000 or so clones, more than 75% of them singletons. The starting material was CD4+ or CD8+ T cells sorted from blood, obtained in a trial of the OX40 agonist ivuxolimab. The receptors come from an adult with an advanced solid tumor such as melanoma, head and neck, liver or kidney cancer.

V and J are TRBV29-1 and TRBJ1-1; D is unresolved. Looked up from germline, CDR1 is SQVTM and CDR2 is ANQGSEA. The CDR3 is 12 residues long. V was clipped by 3 bases and J by 6 bases, with 11 bases between them. The CDR3 nucleotides read TGCAGCGTTGAGGGGAACCAGGCTGAAGCTTTCTTT. This codes for CSVEGNQAEAFF.

The V gene is TRBV2, the J gene TRBJ1-2; D is unclear. Between the trimmed V and J ends, which lost 8 bases and 5 bases, there was a span of 18 bases. This CDR3 has 14 residues. Germline CDR1 and CDR2: SNHLY and FYNNEI. In DNA, the CDR3 is TGTGCCAGCCGAACCCCAGCAGAGTATTATGGCTACACCTTC. This codes for CASRTPAEYYGYTF. The entire variable domain, with the rest obtained from reference TRBV2 and TRBJ1-2, is as follows: EPEVTQTPSHQVTQMGQEVILRCVPISNHLYFYWYRQILGQKVEFLVSFYNNEISEKSEIFDDQFSVERPDGSNFTLKIRSTKLEDSAMYFCASRTPAEYYGYTFGSGTRLTVV.

The chain couples TRBV5-6 to TRBJ1-2; no clear D. Trimming took 2 bases from V and 2 from J, leaving 7 bases between them. This CDR3 region has 13 residues. Germline-derived CDR1 and CDR2 are SGHDT and YYEEEE. The DNA of the CDR3 is TGTGCCAGCAGCTTAGGGCCCAACTATGGCTACACCTTC. This translates into CASSLGPNYGYTF.

This sequence joins TRBV14 and TRBJ1-2; no clear D gene. Trimming took off 7 bases at V and 3 bases at J, with 15 bases between the two ends. Germline V gives CDR1 SGHDN, CDR2 FVKESK. The CDR3 length is 14 residues. The CDR3 sequence is CASTPTAGDYGYTF. CDR3 DNA sequence: TGTGCCAGCACTCCAACGGCAGGCGACTATGGCTACACCTTC.

V is TRBV7-9 and J is TRBJ1-5, with 7 bases fitting TRBD1. Per the germline V gene, CDR1 is SEHNR and CDR2 is FQNEAQ (reference sequence). The CDR3 has 18 residues. The V segment lost 1 base and the J segment 0 bases; nucleotides outside the gene matches: 9. This chain's CDR3 is CASSLDSGQAYSNQPQHF. In DNA, the CDR3 is TGTGCCAGCAGCTTAGATAGTGGACAGGCATATAGCAATCAGCCCCAGCATTTT. Combining the CDR3 with reference TRBV7-9 and TRBJ1-5 gives the whole variable domain DTGVSQNPRHKITKRGQNVTFRCDPISEHNRLYWYRQTLGQGPEFLTYFQNEAQLEKSRLLSDRFSAERPKGSFSTLEIQRTEQGDSAMYLCASSLDSGQAYSNQPQHFGDGTRLSIL.

This chain links TRBV28 with TRBJ1-2; maybe TRBD1 (5 bases). Germline CDR1 MDHEN, CDR2 SYDVKM. The CDR3 has 14 amino acids. Between the trimmed V and J ends, which lost 5 bases and 7 bases, there was a span of 17 bases. The CDR3 sequence: CASSPRRGPLGYTF. Here the CDR3 DNA reads TGTGCCAGCAGTCCTCGCCGGGGCCCTCTTGGCTACACCTTC.

This clone was seen more than once but under ten times. The chain carries TRBV19 and TRBJ2-7; 7 positions match TRBD1. The CDR3 is 15 amino acids. Germline V lookup: CDR1 LNHDA, CDR2 SQIVND (reference sequence). V was pared by 3 bases and J by 0 bases, with 5 bases of the junction left unmatched. The CDR3 loop reads CASSMGTASSYEQYF. The CDR3 nucleotides are TGTGCCAGTAGTATGGGGACAGCAAGCTCCTACGAGCAGTACTTC.

The CDR3 loop is CASSAGASSYEQYF. The CDR3 DNA follows: TGTGCCAGCAGCGCGGGGGCATCATCCTACGAGCAGTACTTC. This rearrangement joins TRBV9 to TRBJ2-7; either TRBD1 or TRBD2 may supply D (6 bases each). The CDR3 consists of 14 residues. V dropped 3 bases and J dropped 1 base, with 11 bases sitting between them. Germline assignment: CDR1 SGDLS and CDR2 YYNGEE.

Only one count was recorded for this clone. The V gene is TRBV12-5, the J gene TRBJ2-7; D is ambiguous. The CDR3 is 12 amino acids. Germline assignment: CDR1 LGHNT and CDR2 FRNRAP. Trimming took 1 base from V and 2 from J, leaving 3 bases between them. CDR3 amino acids: CASGLGPYEQYF. The CDR3 nucleotides are TGTGCTAGTGGTTTGGGACCCTACGAGCAGTACTTC.

J is TRBJ1-4 and V is TRBV9; D is unclear. Germline CDR1 reads SGDLS; CDR2 reads YYNGEE. The ends were cut back, 0 bases at V and 8 bases at J, with 11 bases in the middle. The CDR3 covers 14 residues. CDR3 sequence: CASSVERHGEKLFF. The CDR3 bases are TGTGCCAGCAGCGTAGAGCGGCACGGGGAAAAACTGTTTTTT. Full variable domain (outside the CDR3, taken from reference TRBV9 and TRBJ1-4): DSGVTQTPKHLITATGQRVTLRCSPRSGDLSVYWYQQSLDQGLQFLIQYYNGEERAKGNILERFSAQQFPDLHSELNLSSLELGDSALYFCASSVERHGEKLFFGSGTQLSVL.

CDR3 in DNA: TGTGCCAGCAGTGAATTCGGGGGAGGCTCTGGAAACACCATATATTTT. Amino acid sequence: CASSEFGGGSGNTIYF. V is TRBV6-1 and J is TRBJ1-3, with D perhaps matching TRBD1 (5 bases). Per the germline V gene, CDR1 is MNHNS and CDR2 is SASEGT. V was shortened by 2 bases and J by 0 bases, with 11 bases between the two germline ends. The CDR3 spans 16 residues.

V and J are TRBV10-3 and TRBJ2-7; the D gene is possibly TRBD1 (5 bases). Per the germline V gene, CDR1 is ENHRY and CDR2 is SYGVKD. The CDR3 covers 14 residues. Trimming removed 0 bases from V and 4 bases from J, with 10 bases in between. CDR3 coding DNA: TGTGCCATCAGTGAGTCGACGACAGCTTACGAGCAGTACTTC. Residues: CAISESTTAYEQYF.

V usage is TRBV13 and J usage is TRBJ1-1; TRBD1 matches at 7 bases. V shed 8 bases and J 1 base; nucleotides not matched to a gene: 10. Looked up from germline, CDR1 is PRHDT and CDR2 is FYEKMQ (reference sequence). The CDR3 is 15 residues long. In DNA form, the CDR3 reads TGTGCCAGCGGCGACAGGGCCCTAGGGAACACTGAAGCTTTCTTT. It specifies CASGDRALGNTEAFF.

The chain has TRBV6-5 and TRBJ1-3; the D gene is possibly TRBD1 (5 bases). Looked up from germline, CDR1 is MNHEY and CDR2 is SVGAGI. Trimming shortened V by 0 bases and J by 8 bases, and 17 bases separated the two germline ends. CDR3 length: 16 residues. The CDR3 here is CASSYSRDAPWDTIYF. The CDR3 DNA is TGTGCCAGCAGTTACTCGAGGGACGCTCCGTGGGACACCATATATTTT.